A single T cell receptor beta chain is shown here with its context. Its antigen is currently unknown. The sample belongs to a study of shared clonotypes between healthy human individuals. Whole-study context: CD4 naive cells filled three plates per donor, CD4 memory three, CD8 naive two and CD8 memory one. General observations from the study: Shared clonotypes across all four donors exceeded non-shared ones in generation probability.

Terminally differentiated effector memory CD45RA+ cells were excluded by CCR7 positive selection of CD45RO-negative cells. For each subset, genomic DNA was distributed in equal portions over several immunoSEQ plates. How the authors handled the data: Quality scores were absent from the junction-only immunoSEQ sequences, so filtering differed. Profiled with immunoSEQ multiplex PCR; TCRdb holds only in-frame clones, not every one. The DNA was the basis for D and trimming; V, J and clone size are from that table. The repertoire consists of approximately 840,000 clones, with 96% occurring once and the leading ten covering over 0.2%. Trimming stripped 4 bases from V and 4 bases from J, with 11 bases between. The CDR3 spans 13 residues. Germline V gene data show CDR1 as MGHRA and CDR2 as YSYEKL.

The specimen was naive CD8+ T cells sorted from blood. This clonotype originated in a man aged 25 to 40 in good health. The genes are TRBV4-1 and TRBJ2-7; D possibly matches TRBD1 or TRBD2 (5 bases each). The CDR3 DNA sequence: TGCGCCAGCAGCCGAACCAGGGAGTACGAGCAGTACTTC. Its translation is CASSRTREYEQYF.